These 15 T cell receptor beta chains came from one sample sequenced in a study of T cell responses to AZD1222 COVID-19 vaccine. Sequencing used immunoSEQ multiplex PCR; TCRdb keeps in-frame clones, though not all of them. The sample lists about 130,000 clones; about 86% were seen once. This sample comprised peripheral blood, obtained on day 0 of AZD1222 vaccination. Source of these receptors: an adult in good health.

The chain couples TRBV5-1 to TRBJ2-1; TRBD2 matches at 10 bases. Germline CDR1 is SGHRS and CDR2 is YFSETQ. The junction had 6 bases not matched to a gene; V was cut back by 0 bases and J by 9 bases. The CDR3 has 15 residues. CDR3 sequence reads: CASSLGSGRAPEQFF. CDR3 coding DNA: TGCGCCAGCAGCTTGGGGAGCGGGAGGGCTCCTGAGCAGTTCTTC. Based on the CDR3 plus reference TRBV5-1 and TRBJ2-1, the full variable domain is KAGVTQTPRYLIKTRGQQVTLSCSPISGHRSVSWYQQTPGQGLQFLFEYFSETQRNKGNFPGRFSGRQFSNSRSEMNVSTLELGDSALYLCASSLGSGRAPEQFFGPGTRLTVL.

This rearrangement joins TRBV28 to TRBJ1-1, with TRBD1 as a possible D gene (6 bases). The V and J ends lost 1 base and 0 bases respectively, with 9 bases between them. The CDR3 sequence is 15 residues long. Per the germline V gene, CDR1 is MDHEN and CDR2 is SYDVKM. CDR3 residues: CASSLYGQLNTEAFF. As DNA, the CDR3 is TGTGCCAGCAGTTTATATGGACAGCTGAACACTGAAGCTTTCTTT.

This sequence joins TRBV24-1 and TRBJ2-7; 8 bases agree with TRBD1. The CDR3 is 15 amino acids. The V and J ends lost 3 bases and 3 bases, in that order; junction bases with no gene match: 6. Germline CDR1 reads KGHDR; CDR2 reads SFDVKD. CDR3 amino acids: CATSDAGQGFYEQYF. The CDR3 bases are TGTGCCACCAGTGATGCCGGACAGGGTTTCTACGAGCAGTACTTC.

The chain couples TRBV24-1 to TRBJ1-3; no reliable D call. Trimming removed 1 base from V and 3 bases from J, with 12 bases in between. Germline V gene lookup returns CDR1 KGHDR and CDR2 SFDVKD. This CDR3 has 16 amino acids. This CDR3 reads CATSDFETHIGNTIYF. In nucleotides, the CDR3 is TGTGCCACCAGTGATTTTGAGACACACATTGGAAACACCATATATTTT.

The DNA for the CDR3 is TGCGCCAGCAGCACTAGCGGGGGGGCAATGGATACGCAGTATTTT. Amino acids: CASSTSGGAMDTQYF. The chain combines TRBV5-1 with TRBJ2-3; 13 nucleotides line up with TRBD2. The CDR3 consists of 15 residues. The germline V gene has CDR1 SGHRS and CDR2 YFSETQ. The V segment lost 4 bases and the J segment 6 bases; nucleotides outside the gene matches: 5.

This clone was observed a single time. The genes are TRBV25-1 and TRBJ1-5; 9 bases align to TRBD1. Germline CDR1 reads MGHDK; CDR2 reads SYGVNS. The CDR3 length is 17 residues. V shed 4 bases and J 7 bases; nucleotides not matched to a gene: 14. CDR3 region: CASSGIQGQGSEQPQHF. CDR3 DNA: TGTGCCAGCAGTGGTATCCAGGGACAGGGCTCGGAGCAGCCCCAGCATTTT.

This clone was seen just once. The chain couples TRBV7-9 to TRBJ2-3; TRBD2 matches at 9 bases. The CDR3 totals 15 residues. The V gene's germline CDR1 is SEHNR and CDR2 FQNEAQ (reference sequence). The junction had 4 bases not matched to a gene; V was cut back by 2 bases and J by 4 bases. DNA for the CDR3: TGTGCCAGCAGCTTATCTAGCGGGGATGCAGATACGCAGTATTTT. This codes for CASSLSSGDADTQYF.

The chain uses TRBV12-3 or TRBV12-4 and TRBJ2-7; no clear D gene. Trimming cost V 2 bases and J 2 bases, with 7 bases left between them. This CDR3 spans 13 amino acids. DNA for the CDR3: TGTGCCAGCAGTTTATACGGTGCCTACGAGCAGTACTTC. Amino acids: CASSLYGAYEQYF.

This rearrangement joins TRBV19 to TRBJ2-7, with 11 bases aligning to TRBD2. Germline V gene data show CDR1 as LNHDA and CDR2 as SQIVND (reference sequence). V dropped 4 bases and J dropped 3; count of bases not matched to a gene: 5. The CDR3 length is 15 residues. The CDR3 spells CASSTTSGAVYEQYF. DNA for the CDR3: TGTGCCAGTAGTACGACTAGCGGGGCCGTCTACGAGCAGTACTTC.

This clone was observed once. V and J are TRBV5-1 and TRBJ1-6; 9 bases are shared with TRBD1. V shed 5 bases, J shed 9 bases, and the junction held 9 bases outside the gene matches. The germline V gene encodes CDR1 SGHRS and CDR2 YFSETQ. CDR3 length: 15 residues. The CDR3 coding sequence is TGCGCCAGCAGGAACGGGGACAGGGTTGGTTCACCCCTCCACTTT. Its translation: CASRNGDRVGSPLHF.

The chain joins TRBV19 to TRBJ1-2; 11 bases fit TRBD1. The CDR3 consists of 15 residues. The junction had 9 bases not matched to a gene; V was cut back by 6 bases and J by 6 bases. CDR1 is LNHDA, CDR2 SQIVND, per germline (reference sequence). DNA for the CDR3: TGTGCCAGTAGCATAACCGGGACAGGGGGAAATGGCTACACCTTC. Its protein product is CASSITGTGGNGYTF.

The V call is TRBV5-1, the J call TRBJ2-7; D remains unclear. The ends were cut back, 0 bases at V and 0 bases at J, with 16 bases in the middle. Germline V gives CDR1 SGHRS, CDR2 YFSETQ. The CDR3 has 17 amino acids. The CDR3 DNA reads TGCGCCAGCAGCTTGGAAACGTCGCTTACCGTCTCCTACGAGCAGTACTTC. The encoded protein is CASSLETSLTVSYEQYF.

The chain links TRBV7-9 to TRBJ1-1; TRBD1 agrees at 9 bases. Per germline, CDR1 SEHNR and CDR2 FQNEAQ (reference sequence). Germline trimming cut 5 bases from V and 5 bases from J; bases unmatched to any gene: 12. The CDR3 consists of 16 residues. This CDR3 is CASSLAAGQGGTEAFF. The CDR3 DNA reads TGTGCCAGCAGCCTCGCGGCGGGACAGGGTGGGACTGAAGCTTTCTTT.

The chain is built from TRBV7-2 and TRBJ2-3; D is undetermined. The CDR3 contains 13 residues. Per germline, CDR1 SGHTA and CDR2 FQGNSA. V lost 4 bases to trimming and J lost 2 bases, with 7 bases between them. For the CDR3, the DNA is TGTGCCAGCAGCTGGCGAGTCACAGATACGCAGTATTTT. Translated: CASSWRVTDTQYF.

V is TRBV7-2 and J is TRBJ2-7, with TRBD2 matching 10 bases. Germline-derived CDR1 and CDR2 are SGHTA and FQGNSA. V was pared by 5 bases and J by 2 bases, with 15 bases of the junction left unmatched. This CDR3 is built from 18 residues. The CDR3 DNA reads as TGTGCCAGCAGCCCTTCACGCTTAGGACTAGCGGCCCCCTACGAGCAGTACTTC. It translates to CASSPSRLGLAAPYEQYF.